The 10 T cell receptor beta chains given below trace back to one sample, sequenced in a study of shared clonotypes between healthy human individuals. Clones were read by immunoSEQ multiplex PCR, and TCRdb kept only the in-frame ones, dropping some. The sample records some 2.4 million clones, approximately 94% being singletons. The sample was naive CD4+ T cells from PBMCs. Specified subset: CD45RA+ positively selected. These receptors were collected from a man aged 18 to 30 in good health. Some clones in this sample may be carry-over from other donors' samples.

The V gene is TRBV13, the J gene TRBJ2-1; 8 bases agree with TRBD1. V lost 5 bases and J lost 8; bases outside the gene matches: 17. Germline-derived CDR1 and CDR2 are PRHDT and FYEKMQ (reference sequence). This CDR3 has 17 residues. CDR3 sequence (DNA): TGTGCCAGCAGCGAAGGACAGGGAAGGATCCTGATCGATGAGCAGTTCTTC. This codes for CASSEGQGRILIDEQFF.

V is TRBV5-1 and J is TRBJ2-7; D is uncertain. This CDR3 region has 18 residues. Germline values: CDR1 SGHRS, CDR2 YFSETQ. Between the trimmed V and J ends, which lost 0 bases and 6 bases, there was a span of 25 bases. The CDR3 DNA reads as TGCGCCAGCAGCTTGGGGGTCGGGCCCGGAGCTTTTTCGTCCGAGCAGTACTTC. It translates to CASSLGVGPGAFSSEQYF.

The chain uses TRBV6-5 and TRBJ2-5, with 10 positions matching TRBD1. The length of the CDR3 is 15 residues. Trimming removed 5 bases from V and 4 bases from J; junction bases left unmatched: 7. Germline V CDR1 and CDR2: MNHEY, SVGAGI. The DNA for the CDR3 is TGTGCCAGCAGTGTGATGACAGGGGGCAGAGAGACCCAGTACTTC. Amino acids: CASSVMTGGRETQYF.

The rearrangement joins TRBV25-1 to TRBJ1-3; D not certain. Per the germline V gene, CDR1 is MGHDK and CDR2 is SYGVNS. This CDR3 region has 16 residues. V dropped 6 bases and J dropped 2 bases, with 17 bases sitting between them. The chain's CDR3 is CASSPSLQPPGNTIYF. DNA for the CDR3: TGTGCCAGCAGCCCATCCCTCCAACCTCCTGGAAACACCATATATTTT.

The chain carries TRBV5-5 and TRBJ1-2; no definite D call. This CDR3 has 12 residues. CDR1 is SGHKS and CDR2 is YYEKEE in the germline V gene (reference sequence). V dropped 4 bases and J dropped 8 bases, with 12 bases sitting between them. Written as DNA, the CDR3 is TGTGCCAGCAGCCCCGGGAACCAAGGCTACACCTTC. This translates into CASSPGNQGYTF.

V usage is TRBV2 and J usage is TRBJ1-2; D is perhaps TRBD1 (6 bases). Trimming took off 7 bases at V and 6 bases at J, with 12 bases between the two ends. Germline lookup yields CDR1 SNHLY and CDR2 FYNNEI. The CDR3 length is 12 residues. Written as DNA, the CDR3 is TGTGCCAGCAAACAGGGCATGCATGGCTACACCTTC. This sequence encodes CASKQGMHGYTF.

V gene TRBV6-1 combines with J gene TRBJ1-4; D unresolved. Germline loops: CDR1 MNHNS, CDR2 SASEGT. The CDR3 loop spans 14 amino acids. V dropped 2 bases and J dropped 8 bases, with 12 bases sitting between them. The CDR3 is CASSEIFVGEKLFF. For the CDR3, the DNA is TGTGCCAGCAGTGAAATTTTTGTGGGGGAAAAACTGTTTTTT.

The CDR3 DNA reads TGTGCCATCAGCCGTCAACTTGGGGGTGGAAACACCATATATTTT. Its translation: CAISRQLGGGNTIYF. The chain uses TRBV10-3 and TRBJ1-3; maybe TRBD1 (5 bases). CDR3 length: 15 amino acids. V lost 6 bases and J 3 bases, leaving 15 bases between the germline ends. Germline CDR1 reads ENHRY; CDR2 reads SYGVKD.

The chain's CDR3 is CASSLGGRYEQYF. The CDR3 DNA reads as TGTGCCAGCAGCTTAGGAGGGCGCTACGAGCAGTACTTC. The chain links TRBV13 to TRBJ2-7, with D unclear. The CDR3 runs to 13 residues. The V end was cut by 0 bases, the J end by 3 bases, with 6 bases between. CDR1 is PRHDT, CDR2 FYEKMQ, per germline (reference sequence).

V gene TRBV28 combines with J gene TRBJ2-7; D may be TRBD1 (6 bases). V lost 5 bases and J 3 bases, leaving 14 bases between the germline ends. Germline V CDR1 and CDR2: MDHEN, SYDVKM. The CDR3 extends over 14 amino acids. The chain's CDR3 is CASSPHRVDYEQYF. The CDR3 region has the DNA TGTGCCAGCAGTCCACACAGGGTAGACTACGAGCAGTACTTC.